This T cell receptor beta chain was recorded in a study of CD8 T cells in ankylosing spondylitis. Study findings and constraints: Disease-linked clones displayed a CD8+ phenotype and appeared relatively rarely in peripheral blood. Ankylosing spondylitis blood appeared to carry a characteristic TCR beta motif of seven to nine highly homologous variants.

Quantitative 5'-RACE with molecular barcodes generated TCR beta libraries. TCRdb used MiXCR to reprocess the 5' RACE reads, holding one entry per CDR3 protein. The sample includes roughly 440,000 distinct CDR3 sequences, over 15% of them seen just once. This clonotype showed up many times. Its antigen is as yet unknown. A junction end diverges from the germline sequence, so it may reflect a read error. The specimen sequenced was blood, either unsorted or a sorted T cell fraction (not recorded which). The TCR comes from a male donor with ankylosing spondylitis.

Here the CDR3 reads CSAGDAGQSSYNSPLHF. The CDR3 nucleotides are TGCAGTGCTGGAGACGCGGGTCAAAGCTCCTATAATTCACCCCTCCACTTT. The chain recombines TRBV20-1 with TRBJ1-6; D unclear. CDR3 size: 17 residues. Germline V gene data show CDR1 as DFQATT and CDR2 as SNEGSKA (reference sequence).